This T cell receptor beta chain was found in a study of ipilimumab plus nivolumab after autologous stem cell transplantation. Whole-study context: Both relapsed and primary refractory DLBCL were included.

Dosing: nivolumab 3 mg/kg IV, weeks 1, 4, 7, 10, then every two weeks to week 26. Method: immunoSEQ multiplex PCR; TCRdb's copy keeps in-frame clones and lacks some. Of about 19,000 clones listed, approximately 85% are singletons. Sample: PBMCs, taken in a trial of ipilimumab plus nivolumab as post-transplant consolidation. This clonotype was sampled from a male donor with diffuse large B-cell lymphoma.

CDR3 in DNA: TGCGCCAGCAGCCAACGGGGCGCGGGGTCACCCCTCCACTTT. It is translated as CASSQRGAGSPLHF. The chain joins TRBV4-1 to TRBJ1-6, with TRBD1 as a possible D gene (5 bases). The V end lost 2 bases, the J end lost 10 bases, and 12 bases lay between the germline ends. CDR1 is MGHRA, CDR2 YSYEKL, per germline. This CDR3 is built from 14 residues.